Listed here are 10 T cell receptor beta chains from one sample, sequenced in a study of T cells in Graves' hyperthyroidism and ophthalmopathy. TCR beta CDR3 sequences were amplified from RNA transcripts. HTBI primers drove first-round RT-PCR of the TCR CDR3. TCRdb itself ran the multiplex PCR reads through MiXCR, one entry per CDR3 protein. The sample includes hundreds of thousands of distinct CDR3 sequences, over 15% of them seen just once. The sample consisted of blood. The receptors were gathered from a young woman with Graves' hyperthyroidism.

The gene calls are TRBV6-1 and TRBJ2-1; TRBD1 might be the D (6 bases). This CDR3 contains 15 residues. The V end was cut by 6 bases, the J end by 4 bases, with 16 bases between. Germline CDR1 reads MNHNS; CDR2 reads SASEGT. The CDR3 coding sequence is TGTGCCAGCAGGCAGACAGGTGAGGGGTACAATGAGCAGTTCTTC. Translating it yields CASRQTGEGYNEQFF.

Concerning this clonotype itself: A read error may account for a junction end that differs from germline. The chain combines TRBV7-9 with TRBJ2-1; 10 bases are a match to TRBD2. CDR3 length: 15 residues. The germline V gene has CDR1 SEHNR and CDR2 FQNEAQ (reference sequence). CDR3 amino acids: CASSLALAGDSEQFF. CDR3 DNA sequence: TGTGCCAGCAGCCTAGCCCTAGCGGGAGATAGTGAGCAGTTCTTC.

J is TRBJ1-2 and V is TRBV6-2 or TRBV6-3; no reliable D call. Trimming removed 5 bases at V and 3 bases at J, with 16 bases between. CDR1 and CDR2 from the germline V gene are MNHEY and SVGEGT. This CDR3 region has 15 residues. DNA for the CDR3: TGTGCCAGCAGTCTCCAGCCAGAGGCTGACTATGGCTACACCTTC. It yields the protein CASSLQPEADYGYTF.

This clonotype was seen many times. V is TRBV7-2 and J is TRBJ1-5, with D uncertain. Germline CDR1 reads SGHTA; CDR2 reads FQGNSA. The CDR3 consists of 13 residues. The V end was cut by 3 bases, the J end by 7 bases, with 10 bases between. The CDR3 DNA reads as TGTGCCAGCAGCTTCAAGACGGGCCAGCCCCAGCATTTT. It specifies CASSFKTGQPQHF.

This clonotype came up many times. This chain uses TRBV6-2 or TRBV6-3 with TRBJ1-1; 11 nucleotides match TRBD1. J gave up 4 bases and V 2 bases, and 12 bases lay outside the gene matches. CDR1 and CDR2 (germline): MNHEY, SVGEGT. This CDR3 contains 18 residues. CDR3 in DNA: TGTGCCAGCAGTTACCCCTTAGGACAGGGGGCGCGGAGCACTGAAGCTTTCTTT. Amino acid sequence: CASSYPLGQGARSTEAFF.

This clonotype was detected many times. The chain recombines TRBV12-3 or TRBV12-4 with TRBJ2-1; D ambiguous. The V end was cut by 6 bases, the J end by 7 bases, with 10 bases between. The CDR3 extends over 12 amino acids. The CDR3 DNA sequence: TGTGCCAGCAGCCAAAGGTGGAATGAGCAGTTCTTC. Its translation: CASSQRWNEQFF.

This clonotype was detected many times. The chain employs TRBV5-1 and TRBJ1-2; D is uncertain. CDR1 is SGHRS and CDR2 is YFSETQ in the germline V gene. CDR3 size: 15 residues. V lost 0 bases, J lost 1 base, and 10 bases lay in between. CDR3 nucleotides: TGCGCCAGCAGCTTGGAACCAGTCGGTAACTATGGCTACACCTTC. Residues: CASSLEPVGNYGYTF.

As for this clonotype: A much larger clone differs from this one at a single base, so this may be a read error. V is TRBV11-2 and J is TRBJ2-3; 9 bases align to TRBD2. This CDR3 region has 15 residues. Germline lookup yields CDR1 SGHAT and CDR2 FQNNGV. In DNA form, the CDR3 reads TGTGCCAGCAGCTTTGGCGTAGCGGGAGTAGATACGCAGTGTTTT. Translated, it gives CASSFGVAGVDTQCF.

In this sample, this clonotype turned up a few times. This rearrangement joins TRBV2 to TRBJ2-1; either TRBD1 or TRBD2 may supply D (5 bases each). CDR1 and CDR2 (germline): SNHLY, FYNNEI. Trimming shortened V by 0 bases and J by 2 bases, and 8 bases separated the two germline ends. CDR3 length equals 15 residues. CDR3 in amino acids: CASSEAGTPYNEQFF. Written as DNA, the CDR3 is TGTGCCAGCAGTGAAGCAGGGACCCCCTACAATGAGCAGTTCTTC.

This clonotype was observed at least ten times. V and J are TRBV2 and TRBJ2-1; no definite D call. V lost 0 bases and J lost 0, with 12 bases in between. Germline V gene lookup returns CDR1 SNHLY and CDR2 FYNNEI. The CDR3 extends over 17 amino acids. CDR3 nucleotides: TGTGCCAGCAGTGAAGCGCTTAGGTTGGACTCCTACAATGAGCAGTTCTTC. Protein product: CASSEALRLDSYNEQFF.